The rows below give T cell receptor beta chains drawn from one sample of a study of human T cells and chemical hapten exposure. TCRdb used MiXCR to reprocess the RACE reads, holding one entry per CDR3 protein. This sample has roughly 40,000 distinct CDR3 sequences, with about 10% found just once. The sample here was whole blood, taken in connection with sensitization to the hapten diphenylcyclopropenone (DPC). The receptor set was obtained from a man younger than 45 with alopecia areata. Some clones in this sample may be carry-over from other donors' samples. The CDR3 runs from the conserved cysteine through the conserved F or W. D genes are given only for firm matches. Size is omitted from some rows. Given values are once, few, many or a class for expanded clones.

v_call	d_call	j_call	clone_size	cdr3_nt	cdr3_aa
TRBV27	-	TRBJ2-5	many	TGTGCCAGCAGTCGACAGGGAGGTATCCAAGAGACCCAGTACTTC	CASSRQGGIQETQYF
TRBV5-1	-	TRBJ1-4	few	TGCGCCAGCAGCTTTCTTCCGGGACGGGACACTGAAAAACTGTTTTTT	CASSFLPGRDTEKLFF
TRBV7-2	-	TRBJ1-1	-	TGTGCCAGCAGCTTAGTCATAGGGAACACTGAAGCTTTCTTT	CASSLVIGNTEAFF
TRBV4-2	TRBD2	TRBJ2-5	-	TGTGCCAGCAGCCAAGTTCGGGTGGCGGGAGCGGACAAAGAGACCCAGTACTTC	CASSQVRVAGADKETQYF
TRBV9	TRBD1	TRBJ1-6	-	TGTGCCAACAGCCCAACCTTCGGACAGGGTTCACCCCTCCACTTT	CANSPTFGQGSPLHF
TRBV5-1	-	TRBJ2-1	many	TGCGCCAGCAGTCCAACCCCAGCCTACAATGAGCAGTTCTTC	CASSPTPAYNEQFF
TRBV10-3	TRBD2	TRBJ2-3	-	TGTGCCATCGGGCCAGCGGGAGAGCCAGATACGCAGTATTTT	CAIGPAGEPDTQYF
TRBV20-1	-	TRBJ2-3	many	TGCAGTGCTAGAAAAGGGAACACAGATACGCAGTATTTT	CSARKGNTDTQYF
TRBV7-2	-	TRBJ2-5	-	TGTGCCAGCAGCCCCCAGCCCGGCAGCACCCAGTACTTC	CASSPQPGSTQYF
TRBV30	-	TRBJ1-1	many	TGTGCCTGGAGCCTTATGAACACTGAAGCTTTCTTT	CAWSLMNTEAFF
TRBV27	TRBD2	TRBJ2-1	many	TGTGCCAGCCGAAAGCGGGAGGGTTTGGGACACAATGAGCAGTTCTTC	CASRKREGLGHNEQFF
TRBV27	-	TRBJ2-5	few	TGTGCCAGCCCTCATATTCAAGAGACCCAGTACTTC	CASPHIQETQYF
TRBV20-1	TRBD2	TRBJ2-3	few	TGCAGTGCTAGACTAGCGGTTTACACAGATACGCAGTATTTT	CSARLAVYTDTQYF
TRBV6-5	-	TRBJ2-5	-	TGTGCCAGCAGTCTCCTTGGACTACCGAAACAGGAGACCCAGTACTTC	CASSLLGLPKQETQYF
TRBV7-3	-	TRBJ2-2	few	TGTGCCAGCAGCTTAAAGAACCCCGGGGAGCTGTTTTTT	CASSLKNPGELFF
TRBV3-1	-	TRBJ2-3	few	TGTGCCAGCAGCCTTCTCGGGGGCCTTTCAGATACGCAGTATTTT	CASSLLGGLSDTQYF
TRBV11-2	TRBD2	TRBJ2-2	-	TGTGCCAGCAGCTTCTCGGGGGGGCCGATCGGGGAGCTGTTTTTT	CASSFSGGPIGELFF
TRBV12-3/TRBV12-4	-	TRBJ2-3	many	TGTGCCAGCAGTTTAGTGGGGGCGGAGACAGATACGCAGTATTTT	CASSLVGAETDTQYF
TRBV7-9	-	TRBJ2-4	many	TGTGCCAGCAGCTTAGAGTTGAGCGTCCCGGGGGACATTCAGTACTTC	CASSLELSVPGDIQYF
TRBV18	TRBD2	TRBJ2-7	-	TGTGCCAGCTCTACAGCGGTTGCGGGGGACGAGCAGTACTTC	CASSTAVAGDEQYF
TRBV9	TRBD2	TRBJ2-7	-	TGTGCCAGCAGCGTAGAAGGTTTCGGCGGGGGCGAGCAGTACTTC	CASSVEGFGGGEQYF
TRBV27	TRBD1	TRBJ2-2	-	TGTGCCAGCCGACAGGGCTACACCGGGGAGCTGTTTTTT	CASRQGYTGELFF
TRBV20-1	-	TRBJ1-2	many	TGCAGTGCTAGAGAAACAGTCTATGGCTACACCTTC	CSARETVYGYTF
TRBV19	TRBD2	TRBJ2-1	few	TGTGCCAGTAGTATAGATGTATGGGCTAGCGGGAGGGGCGATGAGCAGTTCTTC	CASSIDVWASGRGDEQFF
TRBV7-6	-	TRBJ2-5	many	TGTGCCAGCAGCCGGACAGCGGGGACCCAGTACTTC	CASSRTAGTQYF
TRBV27	TRBD1	TRBJ1-1	-	TGTGCCAGCAGTTTTCAGGGGGGGGAAGCTTTCTTT	CASSFQGGEAFF
TRBV5-1	-	TRBJ2-5	many	TGCGCCAGCAGCTTGGGGGGGGCCGCCCAAGAGACCCAGTACTTC	CASSLGGAAQETQYF
TRBV20-1	-	TRBJ2-1	few	TGCAGTGCTAGAGATCGGTCCACAGGGCGAAATGAGCAGTTCTTC	CSARDRSTGRNEQFF
TRBV12-3/TRBV12-4	-	TRBJ2-3	medium-sized	TGTGCCAGCAGTTTTAAGTCTCTAGGAGGGGGTCAAACAGATACGCAGTATTTT	CASSFKSLGGGQTDTQYF
TRBV6-6	TRBD1	TRBJ2-1	few	TGTGCCAGCAGCAAAGACAGGGTGCTAGAGTTCTTC	CASSKDRVLEFF
TRBV29-1	-	TRBJ1-6	many	TGCAGCGTTTCGCCGGACAGCGGGGGACCCCTCCACTTT	CSVSPDSGGPLHF
TRBV19	-	TRBJ2-5	-	TGTGCCAGTAGTCCCGCCGCAGGGAAAGAGACCCAGTACTTC	CASSPAAGKETQYF
TRBV12-3/TRBV12-4	-	TRBJ2-5	-	TGTGCCAGCAGTTTGAGGCAGACCCAAGAGACCCAGTACTTC	CASSLRQTQETQYF
TRBV27	-	TRBJ1-4	many	TGTGCCAGCAGTTTAGGCAGGGCGGGTGAAAAACTGTTTTTT	CASSLGRAGEKLFF
TRBV10-2	-	TRBJ2-5	many	TGCGCCAGCAGTGAGTCGGGAGCGACAACTCAAGAGACCCAGTACTTC	CASSESGATTQETQYF
TRBV20-1	TRBD1	TRBJ1-2	-	TGCAGTGCTAGAGCGGGACAGGGGGCTAACTATGGCTACACCTTC	CSARAGQGANYGYTF
TRBV20-1	-	TRBJ2-6	many	TGCAGTGCTAGAGGACCGGCCACATCTGGGGCCAACGTCCTGACTTTC	CSARGPATSGANVLTF
TRBV28	-	TRBJ2-3	many	TGTGCCAGCAGTTTAGGTGGTTCCAAGTATACGCAGTATTTT	CASSLGGSKYTQYF
TRBV3-1	-	TRBJ2-1	few	TGTGCCAGCAGCCAAGCGGGAATTTACAATGAGCAGTTCTTC	CASSQAGIYNEQFF
TRBV6-1	TRBD1	TRBJ1-2	-	TGTGCCAGTGCCCCCAGGGGGCACGGCTATGGCTACACCTTC	CASAPRGHGYGYTF
TRBV20-1	TRBD1	TRBJ1-2	many	TGCAGTGCTCCGTGGACAGGGGGCGACTATGGCTACACCTTC	CSAPWTGGDYGYTF